This paragraph reports one TCR beta chain. The germline V and J ends were trimmed by 5 bases and 9 bases, with 8 bases remaining between them. This CDR3 has 11 residues. CDR1 is LNHDA and CDR2 is SQIVND in the germline V gene (reference sequence). This entry belongs to a study of cytomegalovirus exposure and HLA in healthy donors. PCR was performed using 60 Vbeta and 13 Jbeta primers. Assay used: immunoSEQ multiplex PCR; TCRdb lists only in-frame clones, some missing. The repertoire holds roughly 120,000 clones, with 8.5% to 10% as singletons. The chain carries TRBV19 and TRBJ2-1, with D maybe TRBD2 (5 bases). This TCR was recovered from a man in his thirties or forties in good health and CMV-seronegative. The specimen was PBMCs. CDR3 in DNA: TGTGCCAGTAGTCGAGAGGGTGAGCAGTTCTTC. It yields the protein CASSREGEQFF.